What follows are 32 T cell receptor beta chains derived from one specimen sequenced in a study of CD8+ T cells in alopecia areata. Treatment of the sample: oral pan-JAK inhibitor, 5-10 mg twice daily. Sequencing templates came from extracted RNA that was reverse transcribed into cDNA. The assay was immunoSEQ multiplex PCR, and TCRdb's table has in-frame clones only and misses some. The sample lists 150,000 to 200,000 clones, 60% to 75% occurring once. Sequences were derived from CD4+ T cells sorted from blood, sampled at week 24, from a patient treated with tofacitinib. These receptors all come from a human donor with alopecia areata.

This clone was counted only a few times. This rearrangement joins TRBV5-1 to TRBJ1-2, with D maybe TRBD1 (6 bases). This CDR3 has 15 residues. Trimming took 4 bases from V and 6 from J, leaving 19 bases between them. Germline values: CDR1 SGHRS, CDR2 YFSETQ. Here the CDR3 reads CASSHTDGTRNGYTF. As DNA, the CDR3 is TGCGCCAGCAGCCACACGGACGGGACAAGGAATGGCTACACCTTC.

The chain employs TRBV28 and TRBJ1-4; 10 positions agree with TRBD1. V dropped 7 bases and J dropped 7; count of bases not matched to a gene: 6. The CDR3 has 14 amino acids. The V gene's germline CDR1 is MDHEN and CDR2 SYDVKM. The CDR3 DNA sequence: TGTGCCAGCACCTTGACAGGGGGCTTTGAAAAACTGTTTTTT. Amino acids: CASTLTGGFEKLFF.

This clone appeared a few times. The rearrangement joins TRBV7-9 to TRBJ1-2; 8 bases align to TRBD1. Germline values: CDR1 SEHNR, CDR2 FQNEAQ (reference sequence). The V and J ends lost 1 base and 8 bases, in that order; junction bases with no gene match: 6. This CDR3 spans 14 amino acids. CDR3 loop: CASSLDQGAGGYTF. The CDR3 DNA follows: TGTGCCAGCAGCTTAGATCAGGGGGCTGGGGGCTACACCTTC.

This chain joins TRBV30 and TRBJ1-2; D remains ambiguous. CDR1 and CDR2 from the germline V gene are GTSNPN and SVGIG (reference sequence). Trimming cost V 2 bases and J 2 bases, with 24 bases left between them. The CDR3 spans 18 residues. CDR3 in amino acids: CAWSFWRPRPGINYGYTF. As DNA, the CDR3 is TGTGCCTGGAGTTTCTGGCGCCCCCGGCCCGGGATCAACTATGGCTACACCTTC.

The chain has TRBV7-2 and TRBJ1-5; TRBD1 agrees at 10 bases. Per the germline V gene, CDR1 is SGHTA and CDR2 is FQGNSA. Trimming took 4 bases from V and 9 from J; bases not matched to a gene: 6. There are 14 residues in the CDR3. As DNA, the CDR3 is TGTGCCAGCAGCTACCGGGACAGGGGATGGCCCCAGCATTTT. Amino acids: CASSYRDRGWPQHF.

V and J are TRBV5-1 and TRBJ2-5; D may be TRBD1 (6 bases). Germline CDR1 and CDR2: SGHRS and YFSETQ. The V gene lost 4 bases and the J gene lost 1 base, with 14 bases spanning the gap. There are 15 residues in the CDR3. In nucleotides, the CDR3 is TGCGCCAGCAGCGTGGACAGAACCTTCCAAGAGACCCAGTACTTC. Amino acid sequence: CASSVDRTFQETQYF. Full variable domain (missing parts from reference TRBV5-1 and TRBJ2-5): KAGVTQTPRYLIKTRGQQVTLSCSPISGHRSVSWYQQTPGQGLQFLFEYFSETQRNKGNFPGRFSGRQFSNSRSEMNVSTLELGDSALYLCASSVDRTFQETQYFGPGTRLLVL.

This chain connects TRBV30 to TRBJ1-2; no reliable D call. Trimming shortened V by 0 bases and J by 4 bases, and 12 bases separated the two germline ends. This CDR3 contains 14 residues. Germline CDR1 reads GTSNPN; CDR2 reads SVGIG (reference sequence). CDR3: CAWSVSNLSYGYTF. The CDR3 region has the DNA TGTGCCTGGAGTGTATCGAACCTAAGCTATGGCTACACCTTC.

This sequence joins TRBV9 and TRBJ1-4, with D maybe TRBD1 (6 bases). Germline V gene data show CDR1 as SGDLS and CDR2 as YYNGEE. V lost 6 bases and J lost 3, with 9 bases in between. This CDR3 contains 13 residues. This chain's CDR3 is CASNRDPNEKLFF. CDR3 in DNA: TGTGCCAGCAACAGGGATCCTAATGAAAAACTGTTTTTT.

The chain is built from TRBV27 and TRBJ2-2, with no clear D. Germline-derived CDR1 and CDR2 are MNHEY and SMNVEV (reference sequence). Between the trimmed V and J ends, which lost 6 bases and 4 bases, there was a span of 12 bases. CDR3 length: 14 amino acids. DNA for the CDR3: TGTGCCAGCAGACCTTTACCCAGCACCGGGGAGCTGTTTTTT. Protein sequence: CASRPLPSTGELFF.

The chain carries TRBV10-2 and TRBJ2-5, with TRBD1 matching over 9 bases. The CDR3 extends over 13 amino acids. With 4 bases clipped from V and 9 bases from J, the junction kept 6 bases outside the gene matches. Germline CDR1 and CDR2: WSHSY and SAAADI. The CDR3 nucleotides are TGCGCCAGCAGTGGTGGACAGGGGTTGGCCCAGTACTTC. It codes for CASSGGQGLAQYF.

A few counts support this clone. The rearrangement uses TRBV9 and TRBJ2-5; unclear D gene. Germline V gene data show CDR1 as SGDLS and CDR2 as YYNGEE. The CDR3 is made up of 12 amino acids. V was pared by 0 bases and J by 0 bases, with 0 bases between. Here the CDR3 reads CASSVDQETQYF. DNA for the CDR3: TGTGCCAGCAGCGTAGACCAAGAGACCCAGTACTTC.

The gene calls are TRBV7-2 and TRBJ2-1; TRBD2 aligns across 8 bases. CDR3 size: 15 residues. CDR1 is SGHTA and CDR2 is FQGNSA in the germline V gene. J lost 7 bases, V lost 1 base, and 6 bases had no gene match. CDR3 nucleotide sequence: TGTGCCAGCAGCTTAGGGCGGACTAGCTGGAATGAGCAGTTCTTC. Translating gives CASSLGRTSWNEQFF.

The chain combines TRBV30 with TRBJ1-1, with D hard to call. With 4 bases removed from V and 4 bases from J, the gap between germline ends came to 13 bases. The CDR3 is 13 residues long. Germline V gene sequence: CDR1 GTSNPN, CDR2 SVGIG (reference sequence). CDR3 coding DNA: TGTGCCTGGAACCCCGGGGTTACCACTGAAGCTTTCTTT. Its protein is CAWNPGVTTEAFF.

The rearrangement links TRBV19 to TRBJ2-2, with D possibly matching TRBD2 (5 bases). The V end was cut by 5 bases, the J end by 6 bases, with 7 bases between. The germline CDR1 and CDR2 sequences are LNHDA and SQIVND (reference sequence). The CDR3 spans 12 residues. CDR3 DNA: TGTGCCAGTAGTCAGAGGGCCGGGGAGCTGTTTTTT. The encoded protein is CASSQRAGELFF.

The V gene is TRBV19, the J gene TRBJ1-5; 7 bases are shared with TRBD1. The germline gives CDR1 LNHDA, CDR2 SQIVND (reference sequence). The CDR3 extends over 14 amino acids. The V gene end was trimmed by 3 bases and the J gene end by 3 bases; junction bases not matched to a gene: 2. The CDR3 DNA reads as TGTGCCAGTAGTATCACAGGGGACAATCAGCCCCAGCATTTT. Its translation: CASSITGDNQPQHF.

The V and J genes are TRBV6-5 and TRBJ1-1; 7 nucleotides line up with TRBD1. Per the germline V gene, CDR1 is MNHEY and CDR2 is SVGAGI. The CDR3 totals 15 residues. V trimming: 4 bases; J trimming: 4 bases; junction bases outside the gene matches: 9. The CDR3 here is CASSSTRQGPTEAFF. In DNA form, the CDR3 reads TGTGCCAGCAGTTCAACGAGACAGGGACCCACTGAAGCTTTCTTT.

This clone appeared a few times. V gene TRBV9 combines with J gene TRBJ2-7; 9 bases fit TRBD1. After removal of 3 bases from V and 5 bases from J, the junction contained 9 bases not matched to a gene. Germline V gives CDR1 SGDLS, CDR2 YYNGEE. The CDR3 runs to 15 residues. The CDR3 spells CASSALGTGYDEQYF. CDR3 nucleotide sequence: TGTGCCAGCAGCGCGCTCGGGACAGGGTACGACGAGCAGTACTTC.

This clone has more than one count but fewer than ten. The genes are TRBV29-1 and TRBJ1-1, with D tentatively TRBD1 (6 bases). CDR1 SQVTM and CDR2 ANQGSEA come from the germline V gene. CDR3 length equals 14 residues. Trimming pared 7 bases from V and 4 bases from J, leaving 19 bases between. The CDR3 nucleotides read TGCAGCGCCGATGAAGGGACCAGGGGCACTGAAGCTTTCTTT. It specifies CSADEGTRGTEAFF.

J is TRBJ2-1 and V is TRBV29-1; the D is unclear. This CDR3 contains 14 residues. Germline CDR1 and CDR2: SQVTM and ANQGSEA. Trimming shortened V by 6 bases and J by 6 bases, and 18 bases separated the two germline ends. This CDR3 is CSVGGRVGLNEQFF. The CDR3 DNA sequence: TGCAGCGTGGGCGGAAGGGTTGGGCTCAATGAGCAGTTCTTC.

This chain connects TRBV7-9 to TRBJ1-2, with no clear D. This CDR3 has 14 amino acids. Germline V lookup: CDR1 SEHNR, CDR2 FQNEAQ (reference sequence). V was shortened by 1 base and J by 2 bases, with 8 bases between the two germline ends. CDR3 protein: CASSLVSDNYGYTF. The CDR3 region has the DNA TGTGCCAGCAGCTTAGTTTCGGACAACTATGGCTACACCTTC.

The rearrangement uses TRBV6-5 and TRBJ1-5; D perhaps matches TRBD1 (5 bases). This CDR3 region has 13 residues. Germline lookup yields CDR1 MNHEY and CDR2 SVGAGI. Trimming shortened V by 8 bases and J by 5 bases, and 13 bases separated the two germline ends. The CDR3 region is CASGGTGDQPQHF. Written as DNA, the CDR3 is TGTGCCAGCGGGGGGACCGGGGATCAGCCCCAGCATTTT.

V is TRBV9 and J is TRBJ1-2, with D possibly TRBD1 on 5 matching bases. This CDR3 is 14 amino acids long. The germline V gene has CDR1 SGDLS and CDR2 YYNGEE. Deletions cut 3 bases from V and 8 bases from J, with 17 bases between. The CDR3 coding sequence is TGTGCCAGCAGCGCAGGGACTGCCCTGGTGGGCTACACCTTC. It encodes CASSAGTALVGYTF. Full variable domain (remainder filled in from reference TRBV9 and TRBJ1-2): DSGVTQTPKHLITATGQRVTLRCSPRSGDLSVYWYQQSLDQGLQFLIQYYNGEERAKGNILERFSAQQFPDLHSELNLSSLELGDSALYFCASSAGTALVGYTFGSGTRLTVV.

This sequence joins TRBV7-8 and TRBJ2-4; TRBD1 is a possible D gene (6 bases). Germline V gene data show CDR1 as SGHVS and CDR2 as FQNEAQ. The V end lost 3 bases, the J end lost 2 bases, and 20 bases lay between the germline ends. The CDR3 covers 18 residues. CDR3: CASSLSTGARNPKNIQYF. In DNA, the CDR3 is TGTGCCAGCAGCTTGTCGACAGGCGCCAGAAACCCCAAAAACATTCAGTACTTC. The variable domain in full, with the rest retrieved from reference TRBV7-8 and TRBJ2-4, is GAGVSQSPRYKVAKRGQDVALRCDPISGHVSLFWYQQALGQGPEFLTYFQNEAQLDKSGLPSDRFFAERPEGSVSTLKIQRTQQEDSAVYLCASSLSTGARNPKNIQYFGAGTRLSVL.

The rearrangement links TRBV4-1 to TRBJ1-1; TRBD1 matches at 7 bases. The trim removed 4 bases at V and 5 bases at J, leaving 7 bases unmatched. This CDR3 has 14 amino acids. Germline loops: CDR1 MGHRA, CDR2 YSYEKL. The CDR3 DNA follows: TGCGCCAGCAGCCCGACAGGGATTCGGACTGAAGCTTTCTTT. Its protein is CASSPTGIRTEAFF.

This clone appeared once. The chain links TRBV2 to TRBJ1-1, with D maybe TRBD1 (6 bases). There are 14 residues in the CDR3. With 7 bases removed from V and 0 bases from J, the gap between germline ends came to 12 bases. CDR1 and CDR2 (germline): SNHLY, FYNNEI. In nucleotides, the CDR3 is TGTGCCAGCACCATAGACAGGTTGAACACTGAAGCTTTCTTT. Protein sequence: CASTIDRLNTEAFF.

The rearrangement uses TRBV5-6 and TRBJ2-2, with TRBD1 matching over 9 bases. CDR3 length: 16 amino acids. Unmatched junction bases numbered 4, after V lost 4 bases and J lost 0 bases. Germline CDR1 and CDR2: SGHDT and YYEEEE. DNA of the CDR3: TGTGCCAGCAGCCGGGACAGGGTAACGAACACCGGGGAGCTGTTTTTT. Residues: CASSRDRVTNTGELFF. The full variable domain, completed using reference TRBV5-6 and TRBJ2-2, is DAGVTQSPTHLIKTRGQQVTLRCSPKSGHDTVSWYQQALGQGPQFIFQYYEEEERQRGNFPDRFSGHQFPNYSSELNVNALLLGDSALYLCASSRDRVTNTGELFFGEGSRLTVL.

The CDR3 region has the DNA TGTGCCAGTAACGACTTTGCAACTAATGAAAAACTGTTTTTT. It yields the protein CASNDFATNEKLFF. The chain couples TRBV19 to TRBJ1-4; D gene unclear. CDR3 length equals 14 residues. Between the trimmed V and J ends, which lost 7 bases and 0 bases, there was a span of 9 bases. Per germline, CDR1 LNHDA and CDR2 SQIVND (reference sequence).

This clone has only one observation. The chain links TRBV6-5 to TRBJ2-5; 8 nucleotides align to TRBD2. Germline V lookup: CDR1 MNHEY, CDR2 SVGAGI. J lost 4 bases, V lost 5 bases, and 3 bases had no gene match. The CDR3 spans 13 residues. The chain's CDR3 is CASSARGGETQYF. CDR3 coding DNA: TGTGCCAGCAGTGCCCGGGGGGGAGAGACCCAGTACTTC.

This clone was seen a handful of times. One junction end does not reproduce the germline sequence, and a read error may be involved. The rearrangement links TRBV4-1 to TRBJ1-1; tentatively, D is TRBD1 (6 bases). The CDR3 covers 15 residues. CDR1 and CDR2 (germline): MGHRA, YSYEKL. The CDR3 DNA sequence: TGTGCCAGCAGCCAATTTGAGTTGGACAGCTCTGAAGCTTTCTTT. Protein sequence: CASSQFELDSSEAFF.

The gene calls are TRBV29-1 and TRBJ1-1; 8 bases are a match to TRBD1. Germline CDR1 is SQVTM and CDR2 is ANQGSEA. J was trimmed by 4 bases and V by 3 bases; bases with no gene match: 4. CDR3 length equals 13 residues. In nucleotides, the CDR3 is TGCAGCGTTGACCCGGACAGGGTCACTGAAGCTTTCTTT. This codes for CSVDPDRVTEAFF.

This clone appeared once. The chain carries TRBV19 and TRBJ1-2; possible D gene TRBD1, 5 bases. Trimming stripped 6 bases from V and 0 bases from J, with 8 bases between. The CDR3 runs 13 residues. Germline CDR1 is LNHDA and CDR2 is SQIVND (reference sequence). The CDR3 coding sequence is TGTGCCAGTAGAGACAGCTCTAACTATGGCTACACCTTC. Translation: CASRDSSNYGYTF.

The chain links TRBV5-6 to TRBJ2-6; D not certain. V dropped 2 bases and J dropped 4 bases, with 4 bases sitting between them. Looked up from germline, CDR1 is SGHDT and CDR2 is YYEEEE. CDR3 length: 13 amino acids. The CDR3 reads CASSFAGANVLTF. The CDR3 nucleotides are TGTGCCAGCAGCTTCGCCGGGGCCAACGTCCTGACTTTC. Based on the CDR3 plus reference TRBV5-6 and TRBJ2-6, the full variable domain is DAGVTQSPTHLIKTRGQQVTLRCSPKSGHDTVSWYQQALGQGPQFIFQYYEEEERQRGNFPDRFSGHQFPNYSSELNVNALLLGDSALYLCASSFAGANVLTFGAGSRLTVL.